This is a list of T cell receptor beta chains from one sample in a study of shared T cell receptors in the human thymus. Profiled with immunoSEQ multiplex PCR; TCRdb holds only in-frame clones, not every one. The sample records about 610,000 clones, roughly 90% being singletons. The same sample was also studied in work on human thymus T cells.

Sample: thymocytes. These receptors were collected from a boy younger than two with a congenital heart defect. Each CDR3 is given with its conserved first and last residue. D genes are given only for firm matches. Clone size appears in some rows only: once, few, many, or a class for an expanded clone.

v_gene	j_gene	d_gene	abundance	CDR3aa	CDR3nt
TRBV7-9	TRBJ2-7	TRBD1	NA	CASSPYSYGQDYYEQYF	TGTGCCAGCAGCCCCTACAGCTATGGACAGGATTATTACGAGCAGTACTTC
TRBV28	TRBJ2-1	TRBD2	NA	CASEPGTRVGYEQFF	TGTGCCAGTGAGCCCGGGACTAGGGTCGGCTATGAGCAGTTCTTC
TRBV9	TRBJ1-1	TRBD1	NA	CASSAHSQGAERAFF	TGTGCCAGCAGCGCTCACAGCCAGGGGGCTGAGCGAGCTTTCTTT
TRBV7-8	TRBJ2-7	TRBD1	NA	CASSSDRELYEQYF	TGTGCCAGCAGCTCCGACAGGGAACTATACGAGCAGTACTTC
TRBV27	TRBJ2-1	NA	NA	CASSSGLPSYNEQFF	TGTGCCAGCAGCTCCGGACTGCCCTCCTACAATGAGCAGTTCTTC
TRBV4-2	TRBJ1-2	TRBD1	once	CASSQDWATGDGYTF	TGTGCCAGCAGCCAAGATTGGGCGACAGGGGATGGCTACACCTTC
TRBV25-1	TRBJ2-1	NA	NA	CASSSTLSKYNEQFF	TGTGCCAGCAGCTCGACTTTGTCAAAGTACAATGAGCAGTTCTTC
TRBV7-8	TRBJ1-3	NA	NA	CASSSPHAKGVPGNTIYF	TGTGCCAGCAGCTCGCCCCACGCGAAGGGAGTGCCTGGAAACACCATATATTTT
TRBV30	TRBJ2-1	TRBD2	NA	CAWTSGRTYNEQFF	TGTGCCTGGACTAGCGGGAGAACCTACAATGAGCAGTTCTTC
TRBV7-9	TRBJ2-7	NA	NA	CASSSQNRDGTPYEQYF	TGTGCCAGCAGCTCCCAAAACAGGGACGGGACCCCCTACGAGCAGTACTTC
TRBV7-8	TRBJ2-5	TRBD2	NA	CASSRTGRHQETQYF	TGTGCCAGCAGCAGAACCGGGAGGCATCAAGAGACCCAGTACTTC
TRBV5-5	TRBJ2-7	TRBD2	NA	CASSLAGGTSGRFDEQYF	TGTGCCAGCAGCTTGGCAGGCGGGACTAGCGGGAGGTTTGACGAGCAGTACTTC
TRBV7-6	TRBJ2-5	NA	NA	CASSLRRRNQETQYF	TGTGCCAGCAGCTTAAGACGGAGAAACCAAGAGACCCAGTACTTC
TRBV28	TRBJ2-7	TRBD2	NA	CASSFLAGERSYEQYF	TGTGCCAGCAGTTTTCTAGCGGGAGAGAGGTCCTACGAGCAGTACTTC
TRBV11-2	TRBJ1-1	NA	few	CASSLERGGWKNTEAFF	TGTGCCAGCAGCTTAGAGAGGGGAGGATGGAAGAACACTGAAGCTTTCTTT
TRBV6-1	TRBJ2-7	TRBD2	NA	CASSERSASGSRRQYF	TGTGCCAGCAGTGAACGGTCTGCTAGCGGGAGCAGACGGCAGTACTTC
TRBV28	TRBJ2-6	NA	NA	CASSFPGRRSSGANVLTF	TGTGCCAGCAGTTTTCCCGGTCGGCGGAGCTCTGGGGCCAACGTCCTGACTTTC
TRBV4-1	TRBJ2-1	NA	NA	CASSQESRPNEQFF	TGCGCCAGCAGCCAAGAAAGCCGCCCTAATGAGCAGTTCTTC
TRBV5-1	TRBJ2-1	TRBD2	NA	CASSGTGREANNEQFF	TGCGCCAGCAGCGGCACTGGGCGGGAGGCTAACAATGAGCAGTTCTTC
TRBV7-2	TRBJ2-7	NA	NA	CASSLNSFGGAVYEQYF	TGTGCCAGCAGCTTAAATTCGTTTGGGGGGGCGGTGTACGAGCAGTACTTC
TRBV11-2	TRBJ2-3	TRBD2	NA	CASSRKLAGVTDTQYF	TGTGCCAGCAGCCGGAAACTAGCGGGAGTGACAGATACGCAGTATTTT
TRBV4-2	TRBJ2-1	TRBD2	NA	CASSPGTSVSDEQFF	TGTGCCAGCAGCCCCGGGACTAGCGTGAGCGATGAGCAGTTCTTC
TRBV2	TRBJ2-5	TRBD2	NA	CASRPIAGVGETQYF	TGTGCCAGCAGGCCCATAGCGGGAGTCGGGGAGACCCAGTACTTC
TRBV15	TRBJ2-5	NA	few	CATSGGLFVQETQYF	TGTGCCACCAGCGGGGGGTTGTTTGTCCAAGAGACCCAGTACTTC